This is a list of T cell receptor beta chains from one sample in a study of patients and donors after allogeneic stem cell transplantation. TCRdb fed the RT-PCR reads into MiXCR, producing one record per CDR3 protein. This sample carries about a million distinct CDR3 sequences, around 17% of them seen once, and the ten largest clones take around 6%. The specimen sequenced was blood, either unsorted or a sorted T cell fraction (not recorded which). These receptors came from a human donor who was either an allogeneic HSCT recipient or a stem cell or donor lymphocyte infusion donor (not recorded which). It is not recorded whose cells these are; they may come from a transplant donor. The CDR3 runs from the conserved cysteine through the conserved F or W. D genes are given only for firm matches. Clone size is given for some rows only: seen once, a few or many times, or a class if the clone is expanded.

clone_size j_call v_call d_call cdr3_aa cdr3_nt
. TRBJ1-1 TRBV7-8 . CASRRLDRNTEAFF TGTGCCAGCAGACGGCTGGACAGGAACACTGAAGCTTTCTTT
few TRBJ2-7 TRBV6-1 TRBD1 CASRSGTVPEEQYF TGTGCCAGCAGATCCGGGACAGTGCCTGAGGAGCAGTACTTC
few TRBJ2-7 TRBV11-1 . CASSLIETSYEQYF TGTGCCAGCAGCTTAATCGAGACCTCCTACGAGCAGTACTTC
. TRBJ1-4 TRBV9 TRBD1 CASSANRGEDEKLFF TGTGCCAGCAGCGCGAACAGGGGGGAAGACGAAAAACTGTTTTTT
. TRBJ2-7 TRBV5-1 . CASSLTGGGHEQYF TGCGCCAGCAGCTTGACCGGGGGCGGGCACGAGCAGTACTTC
few TRBJ1-4 TRBV18 . CASSGGSNEKLFF TGTGCCAGCTCGGGGGGCTCGAATGAAAAACTGTTTTTT
. TRBJ2-2 TRBV5-1 TRBD1 CASSVDRRSNTGELFF TGCGCCAGCAGCGTGGACAGGCGTTCGAACACCGGGGAGCTGTTTTTT
. TRBJ2-1 TRBV14 . CASSRYRQDIYNEQFF TGTGCCAGCAGCCGATATCGACAGGATATTTACAATGAGCAGTTCTTC
many TRBJ2-1 TRBV7-7 TRBD2 CASSWILAGEGGEQFF TGTGCCAGCAGCTGGATACTAGCGGGAGAAGGAGGAGAGCAGTTCTTC
. TRBJ1-5 TRBV20-1 . CSARAEGGRRIQPQHF TGCAGTGCTAGAGCCGAGGGGGGGCGTCGTATTCAGCCCCAGCATTTT
. TRBJ2-1 TRBV4-1 . CASSRLGAGQNEQFF TGCGCCAGCAGTCGCCTGGGGGCTGGGCAGAATGAGCAGTTCTTC
. TRBJ2-2 TRBV9 TRBD1 CASSSRTGKNTGELFF TGTGCCAGCAGCTCCCGGACAGGGAAGAACACCGGGGAGCTGTTTTTT
. TRBJ1-5 TRBV10-3 TRBD1 CAISPGTGGQPQHF TGTGCCATCAGCCCCGGGACAGGGGGCCAGCCCCAGCATTTT
. TRBJ1-1 TRBV29-1 . CSVGGGLGRGPNTEAFF TGCAGCGTGGGGGGTGGGTTGGGCAGGGGACCCAACACTGAAGCTTTCTTT
. TRBJ2-3 TRBV2 . CASRKTSLARASTDTQYF TGTGCCAGCAGGAAGACTTCTCTAGCGCGGGCGAGCACAGATACGCAGTATTTT
. TRBJ1-4 TRBV25-1 . CASSGVTPTNEKLFF TGTGCCAGCAGTGGAGTCACCCCAACTAATGAAAAACTGTTTTTT
. TRBJ2-5 TRBV6-5 TRBD1 CASSSPGQGQETQYF TGTGCCAGCAGTTCCCCCGGACAGGGACAAGAGACCCAGTACTTC
. TRBJ2-7 TRBV20-1 TRBD2 CSARDLTSGSAYEQYF TGCAGTGCTAGAGATCTTACTAGCGGGAGTGCCTACGAGCAGTACTTC
few TRBJ1-2 TRBV5-6 TRBD1 CASSAPTRGYNGYTF TGTGCCAGCAGCGCCCCGACCAGGGGGTATAATGGCTACACCTTC
few TRBJ2-7 TRBV15 . CATSRNSKAPGEQYF TGTGCCACCAGCAGAAACTCTAAGGCCCCCGGGGAGCAGTACTTC
. TRBJ2-7 TRBV5-1 . CASSPGVRDEEQYF TGCGCCAGCAGCCCCGGGGTGAGGGATGAAGAGCAGTACTTC
. TRBJ2-1 TRBV6-4 TRBD1 CASSAWTGDVNEQFF TGTGCCAGCAGTGCTTGGACAGGGGATGTCAATGAGCAGTTCTTC
few TRBJ2-3 TRBV24-1 TRBD2 CATRKGLAGDTQYF TGTGCCACCAGAAAGGGACTAGCGGGAGATACGCAGTATTTT
. TRBJ2-2 TRBV5-1 TRBD1 CAGRDRANTGELFF TGCGCCGGCCGGGACAGGGCAAACACCGGGGAGCTGTTTTTT
few TRBJ2-2 TRBV3-1 . CASSPKRRANTGELFF TGTGCCAGCAGCCCTAAGCGGAGGGCGAACACCGGGGAGCTGTTTTTT
. TRBJ2-1 TRBV21-1 . CASSLTDGLAGTYNEQFF TGTGCCAGCAGTCTTACCGACGGGCTAGCGGGGACCTACAATGAGCAGTTCTTC
few TRBJ1-4 TRBV5-1 . CASSLVGRSGEKLFF TGCGCCAGCAGCTTGGTTGGCAGGTCGGGTGAAAAACTGTTTTTT
few TRBJ1-6 TRBV12-3/TRBV12-4 . CASLEGRGSPLHF TGTGCCAGTCTCGAGGGAAGGGGTTCACCCCTCCACTTT
many TRBJ2-5 TRBV12-3/TRBV12-4 . CASGPREETQYF TGTGCCAGTGGACCCCGCGAGGAGACCCAGTACTTC
. TRBJ2-1 TRBV27 . CASSPIGSPLYNEQFF TGTGCCAGCAGTCCTATCGGGTCCCCACTCTACAATGAGCAGTTCTTC
few TRBJ2-1 TRBV6-1 . CASKLDRNYNEQFF TGTGCCAGCAAGCTGGACAGAAATTACAATGAGCAGTTCTTC